The next 27 T cell receptor beta chains were all read from a single sample in a study of shared clonotypes between healthy human individuals (dated by TCRdb to about 2020). The library relied on the immunoSEQ multiplex PCR assay. TCRdb obtained this table from immuneACCESS and retained in-frame rearrangements with V and J assigned. These tables miss some clones; where compared with another copy, unresolved V genes account for less than half of the shortfall, and the remainder is unexplained. The sample records 2 million to 2.5 million clones, around 93% of which are singletons. Approximately 0.4% of the sample rests with the top ten. Sequenced: naive CD4+ T cells from PBMCs. What this sample's cell subset or site label stands for: CD45RA+ positively selected. These receptors came from a young man in good health. Some clones in this sample may be carry-over from other donors' samples.

The chain recombines TRBV28 with TRBJ2-7; D perhaps matches TRBD2 (6 bases). In germline, CDR1 is MDHEN, CDR2 SYDVKM. Trimming pared 7 bases from V and 0 bases from J, leaving 13 bases between. This CDR3 is built from 14 residues. The CDR3: CASIGDFPSYEQYF. CDR3 bases: TGTGCCAGCATTGGGGACTTCCCCTCCTACGAGCAGTACTTC.

The chain is built from TRBV9 and TRBJ2-5; TRBD2 agrees at 7 bases. Trimming removed 0 bases from V and 2 bases from J; junction bases left unmatched: 10. CDR1 SGDLS and CDR2 YYNGEE come from the germline V gene. This CDR3 comprises 17 residues. CDR3 sequence: CASSVGPRTGGQETQYF. The CDR3 nucleotides read TGTGCCAGCAGCGTAGGCCCTCGGACCGGGGGGCAAGAGACCCAGTACTTC.

This chain uses TRBV7-3 with TRBJ2-1; D may be TRBD2 (6 bases). The CDR3 has 15 amino acids. Between the trimmed V and J ends, which lost 5 bases and 2 bases, there was a span of 13 bases. CDR1 is SGHTA, CDR2 FQGTGA, per germline. CDR3 in amino acids: CASSPIREPYNEQFF. The CDR3 DNA sequence: TGTGCCAGCAGCCCAATTCGGGAGCCCTACAATGAGCAGTTCTTC.

V is TRBV18 and J is TRBJ1-1; no reliable D call. CDR1 and CDR2 from the germline V gene are KGHSH and LQKENI. The length of the CDR3 is 16 residues. V was clipped by 0 bases and J by 6 bases, with 17 bases between them. In nucleotides, the CDR3 is TGTGCCAGCTCACCACCGTCAAAAGGGTACTTTGCTGAAGCTTTCTTT. Its protein is CASSPPSKGYFAEAFF.

This sequence joins TRBV2 and TRBJ2-1; D is possibly TRBD2 (5 bases). The CDR3 has 15 amino acids. CDR1 is SNHLY, CDR2 FYNNEI, per germline. V dropped 6 bases and J dropped 0 bases, with 12 bases sitting between them. CDR3 sequence: CASRPAEGSYNEQFF. CDR3 bases: TGTGCCAGCAGACCGGCCGAGGGCTCCTACAATGAGCAGTTCTTC. Full variable domain (remainder filled in from reference TRBV2 and TRBJ2-1): EPEVTQTPSHQVTQMGQEVILRCVPISNHLYFYWYRQILGQKVEFLVSFYNNEISEKSEIFDDQFSVERPDGSNFTLKIRSTKLEDSAMYFCASRPAEGSYNEQFFGPGTRLTVL.

The chain combines TRBV14 with TRBJ1-2; 7 bases are a match to TRBD1. Per germline, CDR1 SGHDN and CDR2 FVKESK. This CDR3 spans 16 amino acids. With V trimmed by 4 bases and J by 0 bases, 8 bases remained unmatched. The chain's CDR3 is CASSPRTGTANYGYTF. CDR3 bases: TGTGCCAGCAGCCCAAGAACCGGGACAGCTAACTATGGCTACACCTTC.

This clone was recorded once. The chain uses TRBV6-6 and TRBJ1-3; D call uncertain. The CDR3 length is 16 residues. CDR1 MNHNY and CDR2 SVGAGI come from the germline V gene (reference sequence). Trimming pared 7 bases from V and 0 bases from J, leaving 16 bases between. The CDR3 sequence is CASNTRRRGSGNTIYF. The DNA for the CDR3 is TGTGCCAGCAACACCCGGCGGCGCGGCTCTGGAAACACCATATATTTT.

The rearrangement uses TRBV9 and TRBJ2-7, with TRBD1 matching over 8 bases. The CDR3 contains 14 residues. Germline V gene sequence: CDR1 SGDLS, CDR2 YYNGEE. Trimming cost V 4 bases and J 4 bases; bases outside gene matches: 7. The CDR3 region is CASSFGDRRYEQYF. CDR3 DNA sequence: TGTGCCAGCAGCTTCGGGGACAGGAGATACGAGCAGTACTTC.

The V call is TRBV30, the J call TRBJ1-5; weak D call: TRBD1 (5 bases). This CDR3 has 15 residues. V lost 1 base to trimming and J lost 3 bases, with 13 bases between them. CDR1 and CDR2 from the germline V gene are GTSNPN and SVGIG (reference sequence). The CDR3 DNA follows: TGTGCCTGGAGTGCCAGGGACCGCGACAATCAGCCCCAGCATTTT. Amino acids: CAWSARDRDNQPQHF.

The V and J genes are TRBV30 and TRBJ2-5, with D hard to call. V shed 3 bases and J shed 3 bases, with 20 bases lying between them. CDR3 length: 16 residues. Germline V gene lookup returns CDR1 GTSNPN and CDR2 SVGIG (reference sequence). The CDR3 here is CAWRTINLLVEETQYF. The CDR3, as DNA: TGTGCCTGGAGGACCATCAACCTTCTCGTCGAAGAGACCCAGTACTTC.

V and J are TRBV11-2 and TRBJ1-1; the D is unclear. CDR3 length: 13 residues. Germline loops: CDR1 SGHAT, CDR2 FQNNGV. Trimming stripped 0 bases from V and 7 bases from J, with 9 bases between. CDR3 DNA: TGTGCCAGCAGCTTAGACCGGGCAGATGAAGCTTTCTTT. Translation: CASSLDRADEAFF. Drawing the rest from reference TRBV11-2 and TRBJ1-1, the complete variable domain is EAGVAQSPRYKIIEKRQSVAFWCNPISGHATLYWYQQILGQGPKLLIQFQNNGVVDDSQLPKDRFSAERLKGVDSTLKIQPAKLEDSAVYLCASSLDRADEAFFGQGTRLTVV.

The rearrangement links TRBV28 to TRBJ1-5; D unclear. V gave up 8 bases and J gave up 0 bases, with 14 bases separating them. The germline V gene encodes CDR1 MDHEN and CDR2 SYDVKM. There are 15 residues in the CDR3. The CDR3 sequence is CASYKTEISNQPQHF. CDR3 DNA: TGTGCCAGCTACAAGACGGAAATTAGCAATCAGCCCCAGCATTTT.

The chain links TRBV28 to TRBJ2-3, with 7 bases that match TRBD2. This CDR3 spans 15 amino acids. Trimming at V came to 5 bases and at J to 4 bases, leaving 9 bases not matched to a gene. Germline V lookup: CDR1 MDHEN, CDR2 SYDVKM. CDR3 in amino acids: CASSRMGGWADTQYF. CDR3 DNA sequence: TGTGCCAGCAGTCGGATGGGAGGGTGGGCAGATACGCAGTATTTT. The full variable domain, with the rest looked up from reference TRBV28 and TRBJ2-3, is DVKVTQSSRYLVKRTGEKVFLECVQDMDHENMFWYRQDPGLGLRLIYFSYDVKMKEKGDIPEGYSVSREKKERFSLILESASTNQTSMYLCASSRMGGWADTQYFGPGTRLTVL.

The V gene is TRBV30, the J gene TRBJ1-1; D not certain. The V end lost 0 bases, the J end lost 1 base, and 6 bases lay between the germline ends. CDR3 size: 13 residues. Looked up from germline, CDR1 is GTSNPN and CDR2 is SVGIG (reference sequence). The DNA of the CDR3 is TGTGCCTGGAGTGTATCAGAGAACACTGAAGCTTTCTTT. Translation: CAWSVSENTEAFF.

The chain uses TRBV7-2 and TRBJ1-4; D possibly corresponds to TRBD1 (5 bases). V shed 2 bases and J shed 4 bases, with 14 bases lying between them. The length of the CDR3 is 16 residues. Germline V lookup: CDR1 SGHTA, CDR2 FQGNSA. The CDR3 loop reads CASSLFPGRFNEKLFF. In DNA form, the CDR3 reads TGTGCCAGCAGCTTATTCCCGGGACGTTTTAATGAAAAACTGTTTTTT.

DNA of the CDR3: TGTGCCAGCAGAAACCCAGGATGGTACACTGAAGCTTTCTTT. Protein product: CASRNPGWYTEAFF. The chain links TRBV28 to TRBJ1-1; no firm D call. Germline CDR1 MDHEN, CDR2 SYDVKM. This CDR3 region has 14 residues. Trimming took off 6 bases at V and 3 bases at J, with 14 bases between the two ends.

The chain links TRBV5-4 to TRBJ1-1; TRBD1 is a possible D gene (5 bases). Germline assignment: CDR1 SGHNT and CDR2 YYREEE (reference sequence). The CDR3 is 13 residues long. Trimming cost V 7 bases and J 0 bases, with 10 bases left between them. CDR3 sequence (DNA): TGTGCCAGCGGGACTCCCATGAACACTGAAGCTTTCTTT. The encoded protein is CASGTPMNTEAFF.

The gene calls are TRBV5-1 and TRBJ2-5, with 13 bases aligning to TRBD2. Losses at the gene ends were 4 bases for V and 4 bases for J; bases not matched to a gene: 16. CDR3 length equals 19 residues. From germline, CDR1 is SGHRS and CDR2 YFSETQ. CDR3 nucleotide sequence: TGCGCCAGCAGCCTCGGGGCCCATCCCGGGACTAGCGGGACAGAGACCCAGTACTTC. Translating it yields CASSLGAHPGTSGTETQYF.

The chain employs TRBV7-9 and TRBJ2-7; D gene unclear. Germline assignment: CDR1 SEHNR and CDR2 FQNEAQ (reference sequence). Trimming pared 1 base from V and 2 bases from J, leaving 6 bases between. CDR3 length: 13 residues. The chain's CDR3 is CASSLGFAYEQYF. CDR3 bases: TGTGCCAGCAGCTTAGGTTTCGCCTACGAGCAGTACTTC.

To note about this clone: Other DNA sequences from this sample encode an identical CDR3 as well. The J gene is TRBJ2-7, the V gene TRBV18; unclear D gene. Germline V gives CDR1 KGHSH, CDR2 LQKENI. There are 14 residues in the CDR3. Trimming removed 2 bases at V and 0 bases at J, with 8 bases between. CDR3 amino acids: CASSPGLGSYEQYF. The CDR3 DNA is TGTGCCAGCTCACCAGGGCTTGGCTCCTACGAGCAGTACTTC.

The rearrangement links TRBV25-1 to TRBJ2-7; 8 positions match TRBD2. Germline loops: CDR1 MGHDK, CDR2 SYGVNS. The V segment lost 5 bases and the J segment 0 bases; nucleotides outside the gene matches: 3. The CDR3 totals 14 residues. In nucleotides, the CDR3 is TGTGCCAGCAGTTTAGCGGGATTCTCCTACGAGCAGTACTTC. Amino acid sequence: CASSLAGFSYEQYF.

The CDR3, as DNA: TGCGCCAGCGCTACTGGTAGGGGGCGAGGCTACGAGCAGTACTTC. Protein sequence: CASATGRGRGYEQYF. The V gene is TRBV5-1, the J gene TRBJ2-7, with 7 bases that match TRBD1. The germline CDR1 and CDR2 sequences are SGHRS and YFSETQ. V was pared by 7 bases and J by 3 bases, with 13 bases of the junction left unmatched. The CDR3 runs to 15 residues.

This chain uses TRBV28 with TRBJ2-1, with 9 bases identical to TRBD2. J gave up 6 bases and V 2 bases, and 5 bases lay outside the gene matches. The CDR3 has 15 residues. Germline lookup yields CDR1 MDHEN and CDR2 SYDVKM. The CDR3 sequence: CASSLGGLASNEQFF. In DNA, the CDR3 is TGTGCCAGCAGTTTAGGGGGACTAGCTTCCAATGAGCAGTTCTTC.

The J gene is TRBJ1-4, the V gene TRBV11-2, with 9 bases aligning to TRBD1. J lost 3 bases, V lost 7 bases, and 9 bases had no gene match. Germline V lookup: CDR1 SGHAT, CDR2 FQNNGV. The CDR3 contains 16 residues. In nucleotides, the CDR3 is TGTGCCAGCACCGCACAGGGGGCGCTGGCTAATGAAAAACTGTTTTTT. It yields the protein CASTAQGALANEKLFF.

The chain joins TRBV25-1 to TRBJ2-7; a possible D gene is TRBD1 (6 bases). CDR3 length: 15 amino acids. Between the trimmed V and J ends, which lost 4 bases and 3 bases, there was a span of 16 bases. Germline CDR1 MGHDK, CDR2 SYGVNS. Here the CDR3 DNA reads TGTGCCAGCAGTGCGAGCAGGGGCCCGATCTACGAGCAGTACTTC. Residues: CASSASRGPIYEQYF.

The J gene is TRBJ2-2, the V gene TRBV7-9; D not certain. This CDR3 has 14 residues. Germline values: CDR1 SEHNR, CDR2 FQNEAQ (reference sequence). V lost 2 bases, J lost 2 bases, and 6 bases lay in between. This chain's CDR3 is CASSLLQNTGELFF. The CDR3 DNA reads TGTGCCAGCAGCTTACTCCAAAACACCGGGGAGCTGTTTTTT.

DNA of the CDR3: TGTGCCAGCAGCCAAGGACAGGGCGGGGCTGCCACTGAAGCTTTCTTT. It translates to CASSQGQGGAATEAFF. The V and J genes are TRBV4-2 and TRBJ1-1, with 7 bases aligning to TRBD1. V lost 1 base to trimming and J lost 4 bases; unmatched junction nucleotides: 9. The CDR3 loop spans 16 amino acids. In germline, CDR1 is LGHNA, CDR2 YNFKEQ.